The clone carrying this T cell receptor (beta chain) was picked up a small number of times. Its antigen remains unidentified. This entry is derived from a study of human T cells and chemical hapten exposure. Across the study: There were weekly diphenylcyclopropenone doses to the scalp for patients throughout the approximately 25-week study. Patients, a majority of them female, were diagnosed with alopecia areata, totalis or universalis. Study-wide results and limits: DPC sensitization left the count of TCRs above 1 in 1000 unchanged.

Single cDNA molecules in the library carried unique molecular identifiers attached during preparation. Via MiXCR, TCRdb re-called the RACE reads, giving one row per CDR3 protein. The data show over 80,000 distinct CDR3 sequences, about a tenth seen once. CDR3 size: 14 residues. Trimming pared 1 base from V and 0 bases from J, leaving 6 bases between. CDR1 is MDHEN and CDR2 is SYDVKM in the germline V gene. Time point indicated: patch test 3, about 24 weeks after DPC sensitization. Treatment reported: therapeutic diphenylcyclopropenone sensitization with weekly scalp DPC. J is TRBJ1-1 and V is TRBV28, with D uncertain. The sequence derives from a woman aged 25-40 years with alopecia areata. Some clones in this sample may be carry-over from other donors' samples. This material consisted of whole blood, taken in connection with sensitization to the hapten diphenylcyclopropenone (DPC). CDR3 residues: CASSLYRLNTEAFF. The DNA for the CDR3 is TGTGCCAGCAGTTTATACAGATTGAACACTGAAGCTTTCTTT.